These T cell receptor beta chains were read from a single sample in a study of blood T cells in healthy people across ages. One entry per CDR3 protein, called by TCRdb with MiXCR from the 5' RACE reads. The sample lists about 770,000 distinct CDR3 sequences, roughly 44% occurring once. Sequencing was carried out using blood. These receptors came from a man aged 55-75 years in good health. CDR3s include the opening cysteine and the closing phenylalanine or tryptophan. The D gene is left open where the match is weak. Rows give clone size only sometimes, using once, few, many, or a class for an expanded clone.

d_call: TRBD2
j_call: TRBJ2-1
v_call: TRBV9
clone_size: .
cdr3_nt: TGTGCCAGCAGCCCAGTAGCGGGAAATGAGCAGTTCTTC
cdr3_aa: CASSPVAGNEQFF

d_call: .
j_call: TRBJ2-5
v_call: TRBV5-1
clone_size: few
cdr3_nt: TGCGCCAGCAGCTTGTGGCAAGAGACCCAGTACTTC
cdr3_aa: CASSLWQETQYF

d_call: .
j_call: TRBJ2-2
v_call: TRBV4-3
clone_size: few
cdr3_nt: TGCGCCAGCAGCCAAGAGGGTCTAAACACCGGGGAGCTGTTTTTT
cdr3_aa: CASSQEGLNTGELFF

d_call: .
j_call: TRBJ2-2
v_call: TRBV5-1
clone_size: few
cdr3_nt: TGCGCCAGCAGCTCAGGAGACACCGGGGAGCTGTTTTTT
cdr3_aa: CASSSGDTGELFF

d_call: .
j_call: TRBJ1-5
v_call: TRBV7-9
clone_size: few
cdr3_nt: TGTGCCAGCAGCTTAGGAGTTCAGCCCCAGCATTTT
cdr3_aa: CASSLGVQPQHF

d_call: .
j_call: TRBJ2-3
v_call: TRBV20-1
clone_size: few
cdr3_nt: TGCAGTGCTATACGGGGGAGCACAGATACGCAGTATTTT
cdr3_aa: CSAIRGSTDTQYF

d_call: .
j_call: TRBJ2-5
v_call: TRBV7-2
clone_size: .
cdr3_nt: TGTGCCAGCAGCTTAACCGGGGTGAGGCGTGGGGAGACCCAGTACTTC
cdr3_aa: CASSLTGVRRGETQYF

d_call: .
j_call: TRBJ1-1
v_call: TRBV3-1
clone_size: many
cdr3_nt: TGTGCCAGCATTACCGGGGGGTCCTACACTGAAGCTTTCTTT
cdr3_aa: CASITGGSYTEAFF

d_call: TRBD1
j_call: TRBJ1-5
v_call: TRBV4-1
clone_size: .
cdr3_nt: TGCGCCAGCAGCCAAGTTCAGGGACAGGGGGCCCAGCCCCAGCATTTT
cdr3_aa: CASSQVQGQGAQPQHF

d_call: .
j_call: TRBJ2-7
v_call: TRBV7-2
clone_size: few
cdr3_nt: TGTGCCAGCAGCCCCAGGGGTCTGGCCTCCTACGAGCAGTACTTC
cdr3_aa: CASSPRGLASYEQYF

d_call: .
j_call: TRBJ2-5
v_call: TRBV7-9
clone_size: .
cdr3_nt: TGTGCCAGCAGCCGGAGGGGAGGAGAGGAGACCCAGTACTTC
cdr3_aa: CASSRRGGEETQYF

d_call: .
j_call: TRBJ2-1
v_call: TRBV28
clone_size: .
cdr3_nt: TGTGCCAGCAGTTTGCTCAACAGGGAGCAGTTCTTC
cdr3_aa: CASSLLNREQFF

d_call: TRBD2
j_call: TRBJ2-3
v_call: TRBV7-2
clone_size: few
cdr3_nt: TGTGCCAGCAGCTTACTACTAGCGGGGGGAGGAGCAGATACGCAGTATTTT
cdr3_aa: CASSLLLAGGGADTQYF

d_call: .
j_call: TRBJ2-5
v_call: TRBV5-1
clone_size: .
cdr3_nt: TGCGCCAGCAGCCGACGGAGCTTACAAGAGACCCAGTACTTC
cdr3_aa: CASSRRSLQETQYF

d_call: TRBD1
j_call: TRBJ2-6
v_call: TRBV28
clone_size: .
cdr3_nt: TGTGCCAGCAGTCCACAGACAGGGGGGGCCAACGTCCTGACTTTC
cdr3_aa: CASSPQTGGANVLTF

d_call: TRBD2
j_call: TRBJ2-7
v_call: TRBV20-1
clone_size: .
cdr3_nt: TGCAGTGCTAGAGATCCGGGGACTACGGACGAGCAGTACTTC
cdr3_aa: CSARDPGTTDEQYF

d_call: .
j_call: TRBJ1-5
v_call: TRBV9
clone_size: .
cdr3_nt: TGTGCCAGCAGCGTAGGACAGAATCAGCCCCAGCATTTT
cdr3_aa: CASSVGQNQPQHF

d_call: .
j_call: TRBJ1-1
v_call: TRBV20-1
clone_size: .
cdr3_nt: TGCAGTGCCAGGCAAGGGGCGACTGAAGCTTTCTTT
cdr3_aa: CSARQGATEAFF

d_call: .
j_call: TRBJ1-4
v_call: TRBV4-1
clone_size: .
cdr3_nt: TGCGCCAGCAGCCAAGATCTTCAGGGAACAGCATACGCAACTAATGAAAAACTGTTTTTT
cdr3_aa: CASSQDLQGTAYATNEKLFF

d_call: .
j_call: TRBJ1-5
v_call: TRBV12-3/TRBV12-4
clone_size: .
cdr3_nt: TGTGCCAGCAGCACCAGTTTACAGGGCCAGCCCCAGCATTTT
cdr3_aa: CASSTSLQGQPQHF

d_call: TRBD1
j_call: TRBJ1-6
v_call: TRBV7-6
clone_size: .
cdr3_nt: TGTGCCAGCAGCTTAAGAGGGACAGGCCTGAGGGATTCACCCCTCCACTTT
cdr3_aa: CASSLRGTGLRDSPLHF

d_call: TRBD1
j_call: TRBJ1-6
v_call: TRBV7-2
clone_size: few
cdr3_nt: TGTGCCAGCAGCTTGACAGGGTTGGGGGCCCTCCACTTT
cdr3_aa: CASSLTGLGALHF

d_call: .
j_call: TRBJ2-6
v_call: TRBV5-1
clone_size: .
cdr3_nt: TGCGCCAGCGCGGACCTCTCTGGGGCCAACGTCCTGACTTTC
cdr3_aa: CASADLSGANVLTF

d_call: TRBD1
j_call: TRBJ2-5
v_call: TRBV11-2
clone_size: few
cdr3_nt: TGTGCCAGCAGCTTATCCGGGACAGGCAGGACCCAGTACTTC
cdr3_aa: CASSLSGTGRTQYF

d_call: .
j_call: TRBJ1-1
v_call: TRBV9
clone_size: .
cdr3_nt: TGTGCCAGCAGCGTAGGTGGTAAGGGGATAGACACTGAAGCTTTCTTT
cdr3_aa: CASSVGGKGIDTEAFF

d_call: TRBD2
j_call: TRBJ2-5
v_call: TRBV4-1
clone_size: .
cdr3_nt: TGCGCCAGCAGCCAAAGCGGGGCTATACAAGAGACCCAGTACTTC
cdr3_aa: CASSQSGAIQETQYF

d_call: .
j_call: TRBJ2-3
v_call: TRBV6-2/TRBV6-3
clone_size: .
cdr3_nt: TGTGCCACCTTACAGGGAGATACGCAGTATTTT
cdr3_aa: CATLQGDTQYF

d_call: TRBD1
j_call: TRBJ2-7
v_call: TRBV2
clone_size: .
cdr3_nt: TGTGCCAGCAGCATGTCCCGGACAGGGAACTCCTACGAGCAGTACTTC
cdr3_aa: CASSMSRTGNSYEQYF

d_call: TRBD1
j_call: TRBJ1-2
v_call: TRBV9
clone_size: few
cdr3_nt: TGTGCCAGCAGCGAGACAGGGTCTTACTATGGCTACACCTTC
cdr3_aa: CASSETGSYYGYTF

d_call: .
j_call: TRBJ2-3
v_call: TRBV20-1
clone_size: .
cdr3_nt: TGCAGTGCAAAGACGACGGCAGATACGCAGTATTTT
cdr3_aa: CSAKTTADTQYF

d_call: .
j_call: TRBJ1-2
v_call: TRBV18
clone_size: .
cdr3_nt: TGTGCCAGCTCGAATGGGCGGTCGGATGGCTACACCTTC
cdr3_aa: CASSNGRSDGYTF

d_call: .
j_call: TRBJ1-1
v_call: TRBV10-3
clone_size: .
cdr3_nt: TGTGCCATCAGCGGGCAGGGAACAGTGAACACTGAAGCTTTCTTT
cdr3_aa: CAISGQGTVNTEAFF